The rows below give T cell receptor beta chains drawn from one sample of a study of blood T cell repertoires in COVID-19. Method: immunoSEQ multiplex PCR; TCRdb's copy keeps in-frame clones and lacks some. The repertoire holds about 220,000 clones, with about 85% as singletons. Sequences were obtained from peripheral blood. The source is a man aged 50-60 years who had recovered from COVID-19. The CDR3 runs from the conserved cysteine through the conserved F or W. The order of the fields is CDR3 protein, CDR3 DNA, J gene, V gene, clone size, D gene. The D gene is left open where the match is weak. A row's size may be missing; if present it is once, few, many or a size class.

CASSAGQNDIYGYTF,TGTGCCAGCAGCGCGGGACAGAATGATATCTATGGCTACACCTTC,TRBJ1-2,TRBV9,.,TRBD1
CASSWTGENQPQHF,TGTGCCAGCAGTTGGACAGGGGAGAATCAGCCCCAGCATTTT,TRBJ1-5,TRBV27,.,TRBD1
CAWEGAGYNEQFF,TGTGCCTGGGAGGGGGCCGGCTACAATGAGCAGTTCTTC,TRBJ2-1,TRBV30,few,TRBD1
CAWSLPGEAFF,TGTGCCTGGAGTCTCCCCGGGGAAGCTTTCTTT,TRBJ1-1,TRBV30,.,.
CSARTVYYGYTF,TGCAGCGCACGGACAGTTTACTATGGCTACACCTTC,TRBJ1-2,TRBV29-1,.,.
CASRRDRGSGYTF,TGTGCCAGCAGACGGGACAGGGGAAGTGGCTACACCTTC,TRBJ1-2,TRBV28,.,TRBD1
CASSLLGQGVLTGELFF,TGCGCCAGCAGCCTTCTGGGGCAGGGGGTCCTGACCGGGGAGCTGTTTTTT,TRBJ2-2,TRBV4-1,.,TRBD1
CASSVATDRGFADTQYF,TGTGCCAGCAGCGTAGCAACGGACAGGGGTTTCGCAGATACGCAGTATTTT,TRBJ2-3,TRBV9,.,TRBD1
CASSLPVATTGNTIYF,TGTGCCAGCAGTTTGCCCGTGGCAACAACTGGAAACACCATATATTTT,TRBJ1-3,TRBV28,.,.
CSVEEGAGDTQYF,TGCAGCGTTGAGGAGGGGGCGGGAGATACGCAGTATTTT,TRBJ2-3,TRBV29-1,.,.
CASSLTFNRGLGSYEQYF,TGTGCCAGCAGCTTGACCTTCAACAGGGGGCTGGGCTCCTACGAGCAGTACTTC,TRBJ2-7,TRBV5-6,.,TRBD1
CASSVDGRREKLFF,TGTGCCAGCAGCGTAGACGGACGGAGGGAAAAACTGTTTTTT,TRBJ1-4,TRBV9,.,.
CASSSRTVPDTQYF,TGTGCCAGCAGTTCACGGACTGTTCCGGATACGCAGTATTTT,TRBJ2-3,TRBV27,.,.
CASSPLPRQGLGNQPQHF,TGTGCCAGCTCACCCCTGCCCCGACAGGGGCTCGGCAATCAGCCCCAGCATTTT,TRBJ1-5,TRBV18,.,TRBD1
CASSPRLQGSGNTIYF,TGTGCCAGCTCACCAAGGCTACAGGGCTCTGGAAACACCATATATTTT,TRBJ1-3,TRBV18,.,.
CASSLDGRGNEKLFF,TGCGCCAGCAGCTTGGATGGGAGGGGGAATGAAAAACTGTTTTTT,TRBJ1-4,TRBV5-1,.,.
CASSQDLGGQPQHF,TGTGCCAGCAGCCAAGATTTAGGGGGCCAGCCCCAGCATTTT,TRBJ1-5,TRBV4-2,.,TRBD1
CASSGDRGSSRELFF,TGTGCCAGCAGCGGTGACAGAGGCTCCTCTCGGGAGCTGTTTTTT,TRBJ2-2,TRBV2,.,.
CATSRTDNYEQYF,TGTGCCACCAGCAGAACAGATAACTACGAGCAGTACTTC,TRBJ2-7,TRBV15,.,.